This is a list of T cell receptor beta chains from one sample in a study of T cell changes during pregnancy in multiple sclerosis. Some clones are missing from TCRdb's copy, which holds only in-frame ones; the method was immunoSEQ multiplex PCR. The repertoire holds 35,000 to 45,000 clones, with about 92% as singletons. The material was CD8+ T cells from peripheral blood mononuclear cells, obtained in the third trimester of pregnancy. The receptors here all came from a female donor with multiple sclerosis, enrolled in a pregnancy study. The CDR3 runs from the conserved cysteine through the conserved F or W. Fields, in order: V gene, D gene, clone size, J gene, CDR3 DNA, CDR3 protein. A D gene is named only where the DNA matches it firmly. A row's size may be missing; if present it is once, few, many or a size class.

v_gene: TRBV19
d_gene: TRBD1
abundance: .
j_gene: TRBJ1-1
CDR3nt: TGTGCCAGTAGATCCTACACAGGGGACACTGAAGCTTTCTTT
CDR3aa: CASRSYTGDTEAFF

v_gene: TRBV19
d_gene: TRBD2
abundance: .
j_gene: TRBJ2-5
CDR3nt: TGTGCCAGTAGTATGAGGACTAGCGGGGGGCCAGAGACCCAGTACTTC
CDR3aa: CASSMRTSGGPETQYF

v_gene: TRBV14
d_gene: TRBD2
abundance: .
j_gene: TRBJ2-4
CDR3nt: TGTGCCAGCAGCCAAGGCGGGACTAGCCTAGCCAAAAACATTCAGTACTTC
CDR3aa: CASSQGGTSLAKNIQYF

v_gene: TRBV5-4
d_gene: .
abundance: .
j_gene: TRBJ1-5
CDR3nt: TGTGCCAGCAGCTTGGCAGGGGAAGGTCAGCCCCAGCATTTT
CDR3aa: CASSLAGEGQPQHF

v_gene: TRBV27
d_gene: .
abundance: .
j_gene: TRBJ1-2
CDR3nt: TGTGCCAGCACTAGTAAACTTGCGTCATATGGCTACACCTTC
CDR3aa: CASTSKLASYGYTF

v_gene: TRBV4-1
d_gene: .
abundance: .
j_gene: TRBJ2-7
CDR3nt: TGCGCCAGCAGCCAAGAGCCCCCAGGGCCCTCGTACTTC
CDR3aa: CASSQEPPGPSYF

v_gene: TRBV6-5
d_gene: .
abundance: .
j_gene: TRBJ1-5
CDR3nt: TGTGCCAGCAGTTACTCTGTCGCACGGGAGCCCCAGCATTTT
CDR3aa: CASSYSVAREPQHF

v_gene: TRBV5-1
d_gene: .
abundance: .
j_gene: TRBJ1-1
CDR3nt: TGCGCCAGCAGCGTAGACGGGGGGAACACTGAAGCTTTCTTT
CDR3aa: CASSVDGGNTEAFF

v_gene: TRBV6-6
d_gene: .
abundance: .
j_gene: TRBJ2-2
CDR3nt: TGTGCCAGCAGTACACTCGACATCGGGGAGCTGTTTTTT
CDR3aa: CASSTLDIGELFF

v_gene: TRBV10-1
d_gene: TRBD1
abundance: .
j_gene: TRBJ2-7
CDR3nt: TGCGCCAGCAGCCTGGACAGGGAGTCCGAGCAGTACTTC
CDR3aa: CASSLDRESEQYF

v_gene: TRBV7-2
d_gene: .
abundance: .
j_gene: TRBJ2-7
CDR3nt: TGTGCCAGCAGCTCCTACCAGGGATCCGACTACGAGCAGTACTTC
CDR3aa: CASSSYQGSDYEQYF

v_gene: TRBV9
d_gene: .
abundance: .
j_gene: TRBJ2-5
CDR3nt: TGTGCCAGCAGCGTAGAAGGGGGCCAAGAGACCCAGTACTTC
CDR3aa: CASSVEGGQETQYF

v_gene: TRBV13
d_gene: TRBD1
abundance: .
j_gene: TRBJ2-3
CDR3nt: TGTGCCAGCAGCCCCTTACCAGGGGGCGAGAGCACAGATACGCAGTATTTT
CDR3aa: CASSPLPGGESTDTQYF

v_gene: TRBV10-3
d_gene: .
abundance: .
j_gene: TRBJ2-2
CDR3nt: TGTGCCATCAGTGAGAGGGGACATCTGCAAGACACCGGGGAGCTGTTTTTT
CDR3aa: CAISERGHLQDTGELFF

v_gene: TRBV7-6
d_gene: .
abundance: once
j_gene: TRBJ2-3
CDR3nt: TGTGCCAGCAGCTTAGCGGGGGCCAGCACAGATACGCAGTATTTT
CDR3aa: CASSLAGASTDTQYF

v_gene: TRBV6-5
d_gene: .
abundance: .
j_gene: TRBJ1-1
CDR3nt: TGTGCCAGCAGTTACTCATCCCAGGGATCCAACACTGAAGCTTTCTTT
CDR3aa: CASSYSSQGSNTEAFF

v_gene: TRBV6-1
d_gene: TRBD1
abundance: once
j_gene: TRBJ2-1
CDR3nt: TGTGCCAGCAGTGAACCAGGGGGCTCCTACAATGAGCAGTTCTTC
CDR3aa: CASSEPGGSYNEQFF

v_gene: TRBV15
d_gene: .
abundance: .
j_gene: TRBJ2-2
CDR3nt: TGTGCCACCAGCAGAGATAGGTCTAGCCTCGGCACCGGGGAGCTGTTTTTT
CDR3aa: CATSRDRSSLGTGELFF

v_gene: TRBV2
d_gene: TRBD2
abundance: .
j_gene: TRBJ2-7
CDR3nt: TGTGCCAGCAGTGAAGTATCAGCGGGGGGTTACGAGCAGTACTTC
CDR3aa: CASSEVSAGGYEQYF

v_gene: TRBV4-2
d_gene: .
abundance: once
j_gene: TRBJ2-4
CDR3nt: TGTGCCAGCAGCCCGGAGCCGACAGGCGTCGTCAAAAACATTCAGTACTTC
CDR3aa: CASSPEPTGVVKNIQYF

v_gene: TRBV6-5
d_gene: TRBD1
abundance: .
j_gene: TRBJ2-7
CDR3nt: TGTGCCAGCAGTCGACAGGGTCCCTACGAGCAGTACTTC
CDR3aa: CASSRQGPYEQYF

v_gene: TRBV6-5
d_gene: .
abundance: .
j_gene: TRBJ1-2
CDR3nt: TGTGCCAGCAGTTACTCAGAGGGGGACTATGGCTACACCTTC
CDR3aa: CASSYSEGDYGYTF

v_gene: TRBV10-3
d_gene: TRBD2
abundance: .
j_gene: TRBJ2-1
CDR3nt: TGTGCCATCAGTGACGCGCCGGGACTAGCGGGGGGGAATGGGCAGTTCTTC
CDR3aa: CAISDAPGLAGGNGQFF

v_gene: TRBV25-1
d_gene: .
abundance: .
j_gene: TRBJ1-2
CDR3nt: TGTGCCAGCAGTGAATTTTTCCCCACCGAGGATTATGGCTACACCTTC
CDR3aa: CASSEFFPTEDYGYTF

v_gene: TRBV30
d_gene: .
abundance: .
j_gene: TRBJ1-3
CDR3nt: TGTGCCTGGAGTGTGGACAGCCAGTGGGGAAACACCATATATTTT
CDR3aa: CAWSVDSQWGNTIYF

v_gene: TRBV7-9
d_gene: TRBD1
abundance: .
j_gene: TRBJ1-4
CDR3nt: TGTGCCAGCAGCCCCCGGACAGGGGGGAATGAAAAACTGTTTTTT
CDR3aa: CASSPRTGGNEKLFF

v_gene: TRBV7-2
d_gene: .
abundance: .
j_gene: TRBJ1-2
CDR3nt: TGTGCCAGCAGCTCAAAGGTTGGCGGCAGGGCATCCTCCTATGGCTACACCTTC
CDR3aa: CASSSKVGGRASSYGYTF

v_gene: TRBV7-8
d_gene: TRBD2
abundance: .
j_gene: TRBJ2-3
CDR3nt: TGTGCCAGCAGCCATGTAGCGGGGGATAGCACAGATACGCAGTATTTT
CDR3aa: CASSHVAGDSTDTQYF

v_gene: TRBV11-2
d_gene: .
abundance: .
j_gene: TRBJ1-1
CDR3nt: TGTGCCAGCAGCTTAGTTATCTCTGAAGCTTTCTTT
CDR3aa: CASSLVISEAFF

v_gene: TRBV5-4
d_gene: .
abundance: .
j_gene: TRBJ2-2
CDR3nt: TGTGCCAGCAGGTTCGGGGTCCCCGGGGAGCTGTTTTTT
CDR3aa: CASRFGVPGELFF

v_gene: TRBV6-5
d_gene: .
abundance: .
j_gene: TRBJ1-2
CDR3nt: TGTGCCAGCAGTTACGGGCAGGTCGATATCTATGGCTACACCTTC
CDR3aa: CASSYGQVDIYGYTF

v_gene: TRBV27
d_gene: TRBD1
abundance: .
j_gene: TRBJ2-7
CDR3nt: TGTGCCAGCAGTCTTACAGGGGACAACGAGCAGTACTTC
CDR3aa: CASSLTGDNEQYF

v_gene: TRBV7-9
d_gene: TRBD2
abundance: .
j_gene: TRBJ2-1
CDR3nt: TGTGCCAGCAGCTTTACTAGCGGTTCCTACAATGAGCAGTTCTTC
CDR3aa: CASSFTSGSYNEQFF

v_gene: TRBV27
d_gene: .
abundance: .
j_gene: TRBJ1-1
CDR3nt: TGTGCCAGCTGCCCGATCAGAGGGGAGGGGACTGAAGCTTTCTTT
CDR3aa: CASCPIRGEGTEAFF

v_gene: TRBV5-6
d_gene: .
abundance: .
j_gene: TRBJ1-5
CDR3nt: TGTGCCAGCAGCTTGGGAGGGGGGGATAGGCCACATTTT
CDR3aa: CASSLGGGDRPHF

v_gene: TRBV5-6
d_gene: TRBD1
abundance: .
j_gene: TRBJ1-6
CDR3nt: TGTGCCAGCAGCTTGGACAGGGGGCTTCACCGATTAAATTCACCCCTCCACTTT
CDR3aa: CASSLDRGLHRLNSPLHF

v_gene: TRBV9
d_gene: .
abundance: .
j_gene: TRBJ2-1
CDR3nt: TGTGCCAGCAGCGGGTTTACGGGTGAGCAGTTCTTC
CDR3aa: CASSGFTGEQFF

v_gene: TRBV5-4
d_gene: TRBD2
abundance: .
j_gene: TRBJ2-1
CDR3nt: TGTGCCAGCAGTTATAAAGCGGGGGACGCAAGTGAGCAGTTCTTC
CDR3aa: CASSYKAGDASEQFF

v_gene: TRBV5-5
d_gene: TRBD1
abundance: .
j_gene: TRBJ1-1
CDR3nt: TGTGCCAGCAGCATCTTACAGGGGATGAACACTGAAGCTTTCTTT
CDR3aa: CASSILQGMNTEAFF

v_gene: TRBV6-1
d_gene: TRBD2
abundance: .
j_gene: TRBJ2-5
CDR3nt: TGTGCCAGCATCCTAGCGGGGGGCTACCAAGAGACCCAGTACTTC
CDR3aa: CASILAGGYQETQYF

v_gene: TRBV19
d_gene: .
abundance: .
j_gene: TRBJ2-5
CDR3nt: TGTGCCAGTAGTCCTTTACTTGGGCAGACCCAGTACTTC
CDR3aa: CASSPLLGQTQYF

v_gene: TRBV21-1
d_gene: .
abundance: .
j_gene: TRBJ2-3
CDR3nt: TGTGCCAGCAGACCGGGACTAGCGGGGATCACAGATACGCAGTATTTT
CDR3aa: CASRPGLAGITDTQYF

v_gene: TRBV6-5
d_gene: .
abundance: .
j_gene: TRBJ1-2
CDR3nt: TGTGCCAGCATCGGCGGGAATGGCTACACCTTC
CDR3aa: CASIGGNGYTF

v_gene: TRBV19
d_gene: .
abundance: .
j_gene: TRBJ1-5
CDR3nt: TGTGCCAGTAGTATGGACAACGAGATCCAGCCCCAGCATTTT
CDR3aa: CASSMDNEIQPQHF

v_gene: TRBV5-1
d_gene: TRBD1
abundance: once
j_gene: TRBJ2-7
CDR3nt: TGCGCCAGCAGCCCCGGGACAGCTAACTACGAGCAGTACTTC
CDR3aa: CASSPGTANYEQYF

v_gene: TRBV5-1
d_gene: .
abundance: medium-sized
j_gene: TRBJ2-7
CDR3nt: TGCGCCAGCAGCTTGTTACCCCTCAAGGGCGGGGAATACGAGCAGTACTTC
CDR3aa: CASSLLPLKGGEYEQYF

v_gene: TRBV7-9
d_gene: TRBD2
abundance: .
j_gene: TRBJ2-3
CDR3nt: TGTGCCATCCACCCACTAGCGGGGGGGCTCACAGATACGCAGTATTTT
CDR3aa: CAIHPLAGGLTDTQYF